The T cell receptor (beta chain) under discussion was sequenced for a study of CD8 T cells in ankylosing spondylitis (dated by TCRdb to about 2017). In terms of the full investigation: To find TCR variants linked to disease, the study profiled T cell receptor beta repertoires in ankylosing spondylitis patients and healthy donors. The whole study cohort included 90 to 120 healthy donors and 20 to 25 ankylosing spondylitis patients. Samples of peripheral blood were taken, and for ankylosing spondylitis patients, synovial fluid was collected as well. Summary of the overall study and its limitations: The disease-linked clones were reported as significantly enriched in matched synovial fluid samples from ankylosing spondylitis patients. Blood from ankylosing spondylitis patients appeared to be characterized by a TCR beta motif composed of eight highly homologous amino acid variants. Some of the motif variants had been reported before in the synovial fluid and blood of reactive arthritis patients, a finding that suggests common disease-initiation mechanisms. In peripheral blood, the disease-linked clones were found at relatively low frequencies and had a CD8+ phenotype.

The sample was run on an Illumina HiSeq 2500. TCR beta libraries were prepared by quantitative 5'-RACE with molecular barcodes. The study's own analysis went as follows. A new computational method, built on a probabilistic model of VDJ rearrangement, was used to identify disease-linked TCR variants. TCRdb reworked the public reads: Q25 trimming with fastp, MiXCR clone assembly, productive beta chains retained. Each CDR3 protein gets just one entry, which takes the most common genes and DNA from the rows behind it. The V and J calls reflect TCRdb's pipeline rather than the authors' work. The sample table contains 200,000 to 250,000 distinct CDR3 sequences; only one count was recorded for about 7% of them. Of the sample, approximately 15% falls within the top ten clones. V loses 0 bases of germline sequence and J loses 2 bases, and the interval between the two ends is 5 bases. The CDR3 numbers 14 residues from cysteine through phenylalanine. Just CDR3 DNA is preserved here, 42 bases in frame from base 1. The germline V gene encodes CDR1 LGHNA and CDR2 YNFKEQ.

Many counts were recorded for this clonotype. Its antigen is still unknown. Base qualities were left out, and no much larger clone turns up one base away. Sequenced material: blood, either unsorted or a sorted T cell fraction (not recorded which). The chain links TRBV4-2 with TRBJ1-5; no confident D gene assignment can be made. The clonotype was recovered from a male donor with ankylosing spondylitis. The DNA is as follows: TGTGCCAGCAGCCAAGACGAGCGCAATCAGCCCCAGCATTTT. It encodes CASSQDERNQPQHF.